The present TCR beta chain was sequenced within a study of T cells in localized non-small cell lung cancer. For this clone: Its cognate antigen is unknown.

General study findings and limits: Since sequencing was restricted to only one region of the tumor, intratumor heterogeneity remains a possibility. Detection in adjacent lung was observed for a median around 59 of the top 100 tumor clones. The highest T cell clonality was in uninvolved adjacent lung, above tumor.

This CDR3 has 16 amino acids. Germline V gene sequence: CDR1 SGHDT, CDR2 YYEEEE. Trimming took 4 bases from V and 5 from J; bases not matched to a gene: 10. Sequencing used immunoSEQ multiplex PCR; TCRdb keeps in-frame clones, though not all of them. The data show approximately 45,000 clones, roughly 79% seen once. The sequenced sample was peripheral blood mononuclear cells, obtained before any cancer treatment. The V gene is TRBV5-6, the J gene TRBJ1-4; 8 bases align to TRBD1. The receptor's source is a man between 40 and 70 years old with stage III lung adenocarcinoma. The CDR3: CASSRVTGGKNEKLFF. DNA for the CDR3: TGTGCCAGCAGCAGAGTCACAGGGGGGAAAAATGAAAAACTGTTTTTT.